The entry below gives a single TCR beta chain sequence along with its context. Its antigen remains unidentified. The data derive from a study of shared clonotypes between healthy human individuals. Study-level points and caveats: Among donors, clonotype sharing was expected to be affected by sequencing depth.

After removal of 1 base from V and 7 bases from J, the junction contained 7 bases not matched to a gene. This CDR3 is 16 amino acids long. CDR1 is SEHNR, CDR2 FQNEAQ, per germline (reference sequence). Profiling relied on immunoSEQ multiplex PCR, and the TCRdb table lists in-frame clones only, not all of them. The sample records just over 2,000,000 clones, 85% to 95% being singletons. This TCR derives from a man between 18 and 29 years old in good health. The gene calls are TRBV7-9 and TRBJ1-2; 12 bases align to TRBD1. Sample: naive CD4+ T cells sorted from blood. As for subset: CD45RA+ positively selected. The CDR3 region is CASSLDRDRGPVGYTF. CDR3 in DNA: TGTGCCAGCAGCTTAGATCGGGACAGGGGGCCGGTTGGCTACACCTTC.